The T cell receptor (beta chain) under discussion was sequenced for a study of blood T cell repertoires in COVID-19. This CDR3 has 13 residues. V was cut by 0 bases and J by 5 bases, with 7 bases left in between. From germline, CDR1 is SEHNR and CDR2 FQNEAQ (reference sequence). Assay used: immunoSEQ multiplex PCR; TCRdb lists only in-frame clones, some missing. The data hold tens of thousands of clones, with roughly three quarters observed a single time. The material sequenced was peripheral blood. This chain links TRBV7-9 with TRBJ1-2; no firm D call. This clonotype was obtained from a human donor in a cohort sampled during active COVID-19. The CDR3 bases are TGTGCCAGCAGCTTAGCGGCCGCATATGGCTACACCTTC. Its protein product is CASSLAAAYGYTF.